The following is a T cell receptor beta chain sequence with its context. The same CDR3 arises from other DNA sequences in this sample as well. Germline assignment: CDR1 KGHSH and CDR2 LQKENI. This CDR3 has 13 residues. The V end lost 3 bases, the J end lost 5 bases, and 10 bases lay between the germline ends. The sample belongs to a study of shared clonotypes between healthy human individuals. Overall study context: Used for every donor were three CD4 naive, three CD4 memory, two CD8 naive and one CD8 memory plate.

Some clones are missing from TCRdb's copy, which holds only in-frame ones; the method was immunoSEQ multiplex PCR. In the table there are about 1 million clones, roughly 80% of which are singletons. This chain links TRBV18 with TRBJ2-5, with unresolved D. The source of this sequence is a young man in good health. Material: memory CD4+ T cells sorted from blood. Subset denoted: CD45RA-negative fraction. This chain's CDR3 is CASSPPTRETQYF. The CDR3 DNA sequence: TGTGCCAGCTCACCCCCCACGCGGGAGACCCAGTACTTC.